A selection of T cell receptor beta chains follows, all from one sample in a study of shared clonotypes between healthy human individuals. The table came from immunoSEQ multiplex PCR; TCRdb's copy has only in-frame clones and leaves some out. The sample shows about 340,000 clones, roughly 70% of them seen only once. The sample comprised memory CD4+ T cells sorted from blood. The receptors stem from a man aged 25-45 years in good health. CDR3s include the opening cysteine and the closing phenylalanine or tryptophan. The order of the fields is V gene, J gene, CDR3 protein.

v_gene: TRBV7-2
j_gene: TRBJ2-5
CDR3aa: CASSPNYARETQYF

v_gene: TRBV7-2
j_gene: TRBJ1-4
CDR3aa: CASSLGDRAKLFF

v_gene: TRBV5-4
j_gene: TRBJ1-2
CDR3aa: CASSRALRGYTF

v_gene: TRBV6-1
j_gene: TRBJ2-7
CDR3aa: CASGDSYEQYF

v_gene: TRBV7-9
j_gene: TRBJ2-5
CDR3aa: CASSSRAGEETQYF

v_gene: TRBV11-2
j_gene: TRBJ2-1
CDR3aa: CASSLDFGLAGVEQFF

v_gene: TRBV7-9
j_gene: TRBJ2-5
CDR3aa: CASSQGHIQETQYF

v_gene: TRBV5-1
j_gene: TRBJ2-2
CDR3aa: CASSPDRPSTGELFF

v_gene: TRBV5-4
j_gene: TRBJ2-1
CDR3aa: CASSLGIAGNEQFF

v_gene: TRBV27
j_gene: TRBJ2-5
CDR3aa: CASSLPERDAPPVTQYF

v_gene: TRBV4-1
j_gene: TRBJ2-3
CDR3aa: CASSRGPLAGPTDTQYF

v_gene: TRBV6-1
j_gene: TRBJ2-1
CDR3aa: CASSVFLAGNNEQFF

v_gene: TRBV29-1
j_gene: TRBJ2-7
CDR3aa: CSGRGGTGTGQYEQYF

v_gene: TRBV2
j_gene: TRBJ2-3
CDR3aa: CASSAVKQYF

v_gene: TRBV5-1
j_gene: TRBJ2-2
CDR3aa: CASSPGLVAGELFF

v_gene: TRBV10-3
j_gene: TRBJ2-7
CDR3aa: CAIVSQQTYEQYF

v_gene: TRBV7-7
j_gene: TRBJ2-4
CDR3aa: CASSLEQKNIQYF

v_gene: TRBV28
j_gene: TRBJ2-1
CDR3aa: CASGTSGSGYEQFF

v_gene: TRBV7-2
j_gene: TRBJ1-6
CDR3aa: CASSLVGPDTSPLHF

v_gene: TRBV6-5
j_gene: TRBJ1-5
CDR3aa: CASRTSYSNQPQHF

v_gene: TRBV18
j_gene: TRBJ2-6
CDR3aa: CASSEYQQGAGANVLTF

v_gene: TRBV5-4
j_gene: TRBJ2-2
CDR3aa: CASSLGGRAGTGELFF

v_gene: TRBV4-3
j_gene: TRBJ2-1
CDR3aa: CASSRGLAGSYNEQFF

v_gene: TRBV5-1
j_gene: TRBJ2-7
CDR3aa: CASSLDRTPAYF

v_gene: TRBV11-3
j_gene: TRBJ2-7
CDR3aa: CASSLESHEQYF

v_gene: TRBV10-3
j_gene: TRBJ2-7
CDR3aa: CAISGGYEQYF

v_gene: TRBV19
j_gene: TRBJ2-7
CDR3aa: CASSIDFEYEQYF

v_gene: TRBV27
j_gene: TRBJ2-1
CDR3aa: CASSSAPGTYNEQFF

v_gene: TRBV5-1
j_gene: TRBJ2-4
CDR3aa: CASSLTSGSPAKNIQYF

v_gene: TRBV6-1
j_gene: TRBJ2-1
CDR3aa: CASREHATGRYNEQFF

v_gene: TRBV28
j_gene: TRBJ1-5
CDR3aa: CASSYPGGGSRNQPQHF

v_gene: TRBV13
j_gene: TRBJ2-7
CDR3aa: CASSLGGRKPYEQYF

v_gene: TRBV2
j_gene: TRBJ2-2
CDR3aa: CASSPLTSHTGELFF

v_gene: TRBV9
j_gene: TRBJ2-3
CDR3aa: CASSWTSGNPTDTQYF

v_gene: TRBV6-1
j_gene: TRBJ2-7
CDR3aa: CASSEGLATYEQYF

v_gene: TRBV7-2
j_gene: TRBJ2-7
CDR3aa: CASSLVFGRGEQYF

v_gene: TRBV19
j_gene: TRBJ2-3
CDR3aa: CASSRAGERADTQYF

v_gene: TRBV11-3
j_gene: TRBJ2-7
CDR3aa: CASSLEAKVGHLGPYEQYF

v_gene: TRBV18
j_gene: TRBJ1-5
CDR3aa: CASSPRGQVARPQHF

v_gene: TRBV4-3
j_gene: TRBJ2-3
CDR3aa: CASSQGGPGEDTQYF

v_gene: TRBV5-1
j_gene: TRBJ1-1
CDR3aa: CASSPTQRAGHLLNTEAFF

v_gene: TRBV15
j_gene: TRBJ2-3
CDR3aa: CATSRDSRGRSDTQYF

v_gene: TRBV5-1
j_gene: TRBJ1-3
CDR3aa: CASSLGGEYLNTIYF

v_gene: TRBV11-2
j_gene: TRBJ2-7
CDR3aa: CASSNYRGAYEQYF

v_gene: TRBV5-1
j_gene: TRBJ1-1
CDR3aa: CASSLVGGDTEAFF